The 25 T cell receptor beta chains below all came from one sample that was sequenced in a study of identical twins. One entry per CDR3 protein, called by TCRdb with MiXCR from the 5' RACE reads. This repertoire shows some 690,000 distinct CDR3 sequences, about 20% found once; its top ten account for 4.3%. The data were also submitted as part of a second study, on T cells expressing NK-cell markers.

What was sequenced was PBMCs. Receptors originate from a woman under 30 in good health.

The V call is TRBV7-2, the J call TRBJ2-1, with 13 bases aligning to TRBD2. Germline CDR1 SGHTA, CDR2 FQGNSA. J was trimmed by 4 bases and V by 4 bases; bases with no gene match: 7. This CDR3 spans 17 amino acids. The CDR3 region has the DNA TGTGCCAGCAGCTCCCCGACTAGCGGGAGGCTATACAATGAGCAGTTCTTC. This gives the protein CASSSPTSGRLYNEQFF.

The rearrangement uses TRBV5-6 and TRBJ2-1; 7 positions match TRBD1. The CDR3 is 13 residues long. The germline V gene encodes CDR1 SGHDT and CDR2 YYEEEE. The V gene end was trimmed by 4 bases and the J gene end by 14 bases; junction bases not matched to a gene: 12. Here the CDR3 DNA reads TGTGCCAGCAGCCTACACCCGACAGGGAAGAAGTTCTTC. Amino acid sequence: CASSLHPTGKKFF.

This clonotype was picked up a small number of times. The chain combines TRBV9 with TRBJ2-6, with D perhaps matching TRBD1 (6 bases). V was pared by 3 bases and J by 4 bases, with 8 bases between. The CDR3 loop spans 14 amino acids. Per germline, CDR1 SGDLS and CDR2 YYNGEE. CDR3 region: CASSAGDGANVLTF. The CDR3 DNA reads TGTGCCAGCAGCGCAGGGGACGGGGCCAACGTCCTGACTTTC.

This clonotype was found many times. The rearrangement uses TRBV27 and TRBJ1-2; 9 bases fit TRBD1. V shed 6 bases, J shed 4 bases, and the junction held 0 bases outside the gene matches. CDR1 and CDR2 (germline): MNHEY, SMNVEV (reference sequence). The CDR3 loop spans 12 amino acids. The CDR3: CASRTGGYGYTF. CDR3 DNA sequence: TGTGCCAGCAGGACAGGGGGCTATGGCTACACCTTC.

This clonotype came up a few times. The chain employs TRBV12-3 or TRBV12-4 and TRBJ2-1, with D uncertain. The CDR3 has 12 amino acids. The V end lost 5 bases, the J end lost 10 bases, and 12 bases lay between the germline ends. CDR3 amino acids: CASSPSLAEQFF. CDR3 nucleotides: TGTGCCAGCAGTCCGTCCCTCGCAGAGCAGTTCTTC.

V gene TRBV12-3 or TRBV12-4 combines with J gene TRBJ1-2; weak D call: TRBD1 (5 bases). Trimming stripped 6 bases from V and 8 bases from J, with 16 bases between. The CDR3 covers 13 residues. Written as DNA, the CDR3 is TGTGCCAGCAGCTTGGCCGGGGCTCGCGGCTACACCTTC. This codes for CASSLAGARGYTF.

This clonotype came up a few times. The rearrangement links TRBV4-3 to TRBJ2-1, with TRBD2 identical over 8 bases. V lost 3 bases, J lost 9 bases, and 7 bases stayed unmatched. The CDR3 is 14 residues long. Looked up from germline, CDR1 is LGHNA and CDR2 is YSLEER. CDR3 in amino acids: CASSHDAGGGEQFF. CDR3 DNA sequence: TGCGCCAGCAGCCATGATGCGGGAGGAGGTGAGCAGTTCTTC.

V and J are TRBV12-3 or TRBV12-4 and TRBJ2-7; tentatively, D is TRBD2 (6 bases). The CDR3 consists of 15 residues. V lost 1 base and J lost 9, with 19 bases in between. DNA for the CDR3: TGTGCCAGCAGTTTAGGCGGGACTGGTTTAGGACCGCAGTACTTC. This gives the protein CASSLGGTGLGPQYF.

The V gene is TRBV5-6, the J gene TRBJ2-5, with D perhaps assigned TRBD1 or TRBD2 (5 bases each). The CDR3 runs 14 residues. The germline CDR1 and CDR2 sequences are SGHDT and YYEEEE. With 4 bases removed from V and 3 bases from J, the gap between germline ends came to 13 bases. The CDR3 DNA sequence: TGTGCCAGCAGCCTGGGGGTCCGGAAAGAGACCCAGTACTTC. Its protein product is CASSLGVRKETQYF.

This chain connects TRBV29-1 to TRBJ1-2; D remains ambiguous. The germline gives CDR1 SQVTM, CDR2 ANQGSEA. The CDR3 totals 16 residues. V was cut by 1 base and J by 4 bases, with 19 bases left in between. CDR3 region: CSVEAVFGQIGYGYTF. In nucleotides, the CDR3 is TGCAGCGTTGAAGCGGTATTCGGGCAGATCGGCTATGGCTACACCTTC.

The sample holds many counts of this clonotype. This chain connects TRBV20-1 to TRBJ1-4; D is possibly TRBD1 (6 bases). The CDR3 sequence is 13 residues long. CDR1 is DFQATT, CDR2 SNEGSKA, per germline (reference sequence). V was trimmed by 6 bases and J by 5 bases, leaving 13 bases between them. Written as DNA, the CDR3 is TGCAGTGCCCCACAGGGCCTGAATGAAAAACTGTTTTTT. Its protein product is CSAPQGLNEKLFF.

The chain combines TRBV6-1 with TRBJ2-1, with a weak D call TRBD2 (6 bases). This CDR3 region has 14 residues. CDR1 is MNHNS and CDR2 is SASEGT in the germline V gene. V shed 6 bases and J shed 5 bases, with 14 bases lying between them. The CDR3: CASSWDWMDNEQFF. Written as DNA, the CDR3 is TGTGCCAGCAGCTGGGACTGGATGGACAATGAGCAGTTCTTC.

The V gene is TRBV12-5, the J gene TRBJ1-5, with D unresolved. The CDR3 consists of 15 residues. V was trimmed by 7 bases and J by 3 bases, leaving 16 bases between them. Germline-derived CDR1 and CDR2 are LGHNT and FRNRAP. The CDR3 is CASAPGRTDNQPQHF. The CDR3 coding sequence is TGTGCTAGTGCCCCGGGCCGGACGGACAATCAGCCCCAGCATTTT.

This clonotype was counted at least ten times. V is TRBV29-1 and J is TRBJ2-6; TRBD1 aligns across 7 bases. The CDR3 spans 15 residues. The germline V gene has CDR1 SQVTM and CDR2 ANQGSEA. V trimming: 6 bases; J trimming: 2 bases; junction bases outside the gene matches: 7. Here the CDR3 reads CSVENRGAGANVLTF. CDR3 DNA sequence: TGCAGCGTAGAAAACAGGGGAGCTGGGGCCAACGTCCTGACTTTC.

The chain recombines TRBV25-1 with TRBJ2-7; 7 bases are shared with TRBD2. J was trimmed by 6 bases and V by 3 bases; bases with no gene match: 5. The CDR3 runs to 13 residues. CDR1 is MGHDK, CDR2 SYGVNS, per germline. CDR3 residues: CASSDPGRGEQYF. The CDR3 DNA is TGTGCCAGCAGTGACCCGGGGAGGGGCGAGCAGTACTTC.

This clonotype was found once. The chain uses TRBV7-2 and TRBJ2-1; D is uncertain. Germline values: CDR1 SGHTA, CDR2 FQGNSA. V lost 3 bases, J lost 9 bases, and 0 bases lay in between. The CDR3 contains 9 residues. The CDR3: CASSFEQFF. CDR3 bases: TGTGCCAGCAGCTTTGAGCAGTTCTTC. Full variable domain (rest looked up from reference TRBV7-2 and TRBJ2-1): GAGVSQSPSNKVTEKGKDVELRCDPISGHTALYWYRQSLGQGLEFLIYFQGNSAPDKSGLPSDRFSAERTGGSVSTLTIQRTQQEDSAVYLCASSFEQFFGPGTRLTVL.

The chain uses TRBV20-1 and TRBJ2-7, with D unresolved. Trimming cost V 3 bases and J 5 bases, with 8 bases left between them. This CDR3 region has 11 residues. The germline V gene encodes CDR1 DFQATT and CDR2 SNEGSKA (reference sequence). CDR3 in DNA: TGCAGTGCTAGGAGTACCCACGAGCAGTACTTC. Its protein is CSARSTHEQYF.

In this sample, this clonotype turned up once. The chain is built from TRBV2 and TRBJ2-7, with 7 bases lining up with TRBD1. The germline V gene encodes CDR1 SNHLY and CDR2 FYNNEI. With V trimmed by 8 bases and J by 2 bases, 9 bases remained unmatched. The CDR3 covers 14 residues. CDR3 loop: CASSVRDRPYEQYF. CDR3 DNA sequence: TGTGCCAGCTCTGTCCGGGACAGACCCTACGAGCAGTACTTC.

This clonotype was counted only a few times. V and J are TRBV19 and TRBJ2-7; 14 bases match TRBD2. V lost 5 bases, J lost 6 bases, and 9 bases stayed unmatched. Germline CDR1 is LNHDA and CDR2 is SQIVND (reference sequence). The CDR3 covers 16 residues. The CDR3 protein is CASSVGTSGRRFEQYF. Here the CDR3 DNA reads TGTGCCAGTAGTGTAGGGACTAGCGGGAGAAGGTTCGAGCAGTACTTC.

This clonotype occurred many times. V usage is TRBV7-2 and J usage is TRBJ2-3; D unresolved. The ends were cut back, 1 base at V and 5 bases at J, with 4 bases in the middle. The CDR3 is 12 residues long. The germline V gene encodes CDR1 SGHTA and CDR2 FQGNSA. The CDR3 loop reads CASSLGLDTQYF. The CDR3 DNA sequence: TGTGCCAGCAGCTTAGGGTTAGATACGCAGTATTTT. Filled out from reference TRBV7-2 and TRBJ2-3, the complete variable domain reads GAGVSQSPSNKVTEKGKDVELRCDPISGHTALYWYRQSLGQGLEFLIYFQGNSAPDKSGLPSDRFSAERTGGSVSTLTIQRTQQEDSAVYLCASSLGLDTQYFGPGTRLTVL.

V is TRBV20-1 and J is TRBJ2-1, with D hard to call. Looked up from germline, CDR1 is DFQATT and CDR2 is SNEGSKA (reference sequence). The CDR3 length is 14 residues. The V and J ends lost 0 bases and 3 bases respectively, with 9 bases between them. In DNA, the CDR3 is TGCAGTGCTAGAGACAGCACAGACTACAATGAGCAGTTCTTC. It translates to CSARDSTDYNEQFF.

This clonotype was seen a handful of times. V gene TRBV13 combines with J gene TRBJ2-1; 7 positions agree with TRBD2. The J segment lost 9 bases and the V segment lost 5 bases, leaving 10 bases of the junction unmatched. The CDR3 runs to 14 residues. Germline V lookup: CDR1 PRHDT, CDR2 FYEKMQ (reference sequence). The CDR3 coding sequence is TGTGCCAGCAGCGCTACCCCTCGGACTAGTGAGCAGTTCTTC. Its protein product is CASSATPRTSEQFF.

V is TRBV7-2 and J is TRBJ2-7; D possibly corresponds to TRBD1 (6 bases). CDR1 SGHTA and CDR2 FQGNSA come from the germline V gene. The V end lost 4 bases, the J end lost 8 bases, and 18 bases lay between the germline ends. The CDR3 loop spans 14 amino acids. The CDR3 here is CASSSEAHRAQQYF. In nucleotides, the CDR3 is TGTGCCAGCAGCTCCGAGGCCCACAGGGCACAGCAGTACTTC.

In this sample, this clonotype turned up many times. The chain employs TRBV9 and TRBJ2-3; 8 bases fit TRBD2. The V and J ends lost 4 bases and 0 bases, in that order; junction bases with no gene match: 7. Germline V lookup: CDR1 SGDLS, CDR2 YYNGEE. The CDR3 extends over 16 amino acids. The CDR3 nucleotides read TGTGCCAGCAGCCCGAGATTAGCGGGAAGCACAGATACGCAGTATTTT. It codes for CASSPRLAGSTDTQYF.

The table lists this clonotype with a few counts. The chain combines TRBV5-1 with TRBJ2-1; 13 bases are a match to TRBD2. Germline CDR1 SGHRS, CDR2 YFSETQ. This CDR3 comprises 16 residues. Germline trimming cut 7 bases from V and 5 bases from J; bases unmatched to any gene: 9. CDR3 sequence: CASQAEGLAGHNEQFF. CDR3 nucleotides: TGCGCCAGCCAAGCGGAGGGACTAGCGGGACACAATGAGCAGTTCTTC.